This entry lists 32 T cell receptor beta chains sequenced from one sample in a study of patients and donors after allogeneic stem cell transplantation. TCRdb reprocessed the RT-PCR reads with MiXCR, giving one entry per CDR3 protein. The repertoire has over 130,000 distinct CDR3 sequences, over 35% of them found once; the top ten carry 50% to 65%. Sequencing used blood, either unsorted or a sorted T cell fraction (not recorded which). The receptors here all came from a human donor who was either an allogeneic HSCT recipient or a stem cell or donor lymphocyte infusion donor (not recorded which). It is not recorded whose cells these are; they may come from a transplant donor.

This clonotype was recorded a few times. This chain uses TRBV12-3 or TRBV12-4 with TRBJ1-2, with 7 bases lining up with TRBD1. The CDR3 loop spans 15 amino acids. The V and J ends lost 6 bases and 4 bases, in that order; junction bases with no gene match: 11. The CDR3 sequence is CASRGYRGRGYGYTF. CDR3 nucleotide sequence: TGTGCCAGCAGGGGGTACAGGGGAAGGGGCTATGGCTACACCTTC.

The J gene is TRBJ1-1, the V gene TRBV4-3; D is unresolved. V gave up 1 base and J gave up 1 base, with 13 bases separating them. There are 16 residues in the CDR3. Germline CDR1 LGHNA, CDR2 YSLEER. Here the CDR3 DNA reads TGCGCCAGCAGCCAAGTGCGGGCATGGAAGAACACTGAAGCTTTCTTT. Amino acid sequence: CASSQVRAWKNTEAFF.

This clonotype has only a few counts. The CDR3 DNA reads TGTGCCAGCAGACCACTCGGGAGCAATCAGCCCCAGCATTTT. Its translation: CASRPLGSNQPQHF. This sequence joins TRBV12-3 or TRBV12-4 and TRBJ1-5; no definite D call. The germline V and J ends were trimmed by 6 bases and 1 base, with 10 bases remaining between them. This CDR3 is 14 amino acids long.

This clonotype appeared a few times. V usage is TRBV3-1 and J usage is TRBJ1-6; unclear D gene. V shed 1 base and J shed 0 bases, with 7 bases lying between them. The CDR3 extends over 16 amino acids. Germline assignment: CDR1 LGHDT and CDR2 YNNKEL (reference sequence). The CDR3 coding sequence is TGTGCCAGCAGCCAAGGGCAGAGCTCCTATAATTCACCCCTCCACTTT. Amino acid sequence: CASSQGQSSYNSPLHF.

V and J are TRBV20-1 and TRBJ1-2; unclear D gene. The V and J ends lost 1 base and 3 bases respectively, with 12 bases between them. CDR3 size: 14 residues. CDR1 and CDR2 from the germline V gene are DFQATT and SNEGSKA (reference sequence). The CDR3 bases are TGCAGTGCTAGAGCCCCGCCCCGGGACTATGGCTACACCTTC. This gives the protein CSARAPPRDYGYTF.

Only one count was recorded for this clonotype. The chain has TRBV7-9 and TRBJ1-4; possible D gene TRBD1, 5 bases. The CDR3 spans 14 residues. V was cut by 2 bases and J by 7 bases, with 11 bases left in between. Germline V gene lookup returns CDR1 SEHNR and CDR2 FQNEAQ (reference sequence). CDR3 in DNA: TGTGCCAGCAGCTTACGGACACCGCCTGAAAAACTGTTTTTT. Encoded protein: CASSLRTPPEKLFF.

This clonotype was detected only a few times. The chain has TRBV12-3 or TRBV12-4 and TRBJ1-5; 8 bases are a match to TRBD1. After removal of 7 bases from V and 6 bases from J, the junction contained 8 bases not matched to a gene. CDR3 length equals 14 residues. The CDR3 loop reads CASKHSGGTQPQHF. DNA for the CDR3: TGTGCCAGCAAACATTCAGGGGGCACTCAGCCCCAGCATTTT.

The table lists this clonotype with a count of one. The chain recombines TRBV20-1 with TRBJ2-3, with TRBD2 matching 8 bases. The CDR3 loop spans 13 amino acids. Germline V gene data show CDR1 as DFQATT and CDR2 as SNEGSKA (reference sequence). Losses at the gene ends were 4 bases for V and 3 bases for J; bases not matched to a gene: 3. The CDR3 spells CSAKLAGTDTQYF. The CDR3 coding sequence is TGCAGTGCTAAGTTAGCGGGGACAGATACGCAGTATTTT.

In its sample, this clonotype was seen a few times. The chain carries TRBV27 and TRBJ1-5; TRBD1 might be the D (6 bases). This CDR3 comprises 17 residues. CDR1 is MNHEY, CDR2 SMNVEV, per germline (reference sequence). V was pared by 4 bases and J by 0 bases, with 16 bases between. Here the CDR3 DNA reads TGTGCCAGCAGTTCCATCGGGGACAACGTTAGCAATCAGCCCCAGCATTTT. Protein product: CASSSIGDNVSNQPQHF.

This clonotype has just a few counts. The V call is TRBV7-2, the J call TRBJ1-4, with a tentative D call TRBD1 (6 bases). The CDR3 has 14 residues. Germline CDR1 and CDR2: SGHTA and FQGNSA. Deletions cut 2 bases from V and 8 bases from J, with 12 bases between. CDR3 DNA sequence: TGTGCCAGCAGCTTAACAGGGAAGGGAGAAAAACTGTTTTTT. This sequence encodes CASSLTGKGEKLFF.

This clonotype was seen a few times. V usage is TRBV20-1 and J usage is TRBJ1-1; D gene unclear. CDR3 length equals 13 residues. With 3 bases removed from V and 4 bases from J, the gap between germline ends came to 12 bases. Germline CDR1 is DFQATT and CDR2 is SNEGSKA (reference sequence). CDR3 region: CSASSRMSTEAFF. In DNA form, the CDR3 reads TGCAGTGCTAGTAGCAGGATGAGCACTGAAGCTTTCTTT.

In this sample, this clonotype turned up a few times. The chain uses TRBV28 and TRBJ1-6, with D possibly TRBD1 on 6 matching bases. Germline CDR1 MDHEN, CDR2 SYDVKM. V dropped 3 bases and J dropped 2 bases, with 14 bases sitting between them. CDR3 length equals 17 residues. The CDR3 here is CASSFHTGSTYNSPLHF. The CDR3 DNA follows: TGTGCCAGCAGTTTTCATACAGGGAGCACCTATAATTCACCCCTCCACTTT.

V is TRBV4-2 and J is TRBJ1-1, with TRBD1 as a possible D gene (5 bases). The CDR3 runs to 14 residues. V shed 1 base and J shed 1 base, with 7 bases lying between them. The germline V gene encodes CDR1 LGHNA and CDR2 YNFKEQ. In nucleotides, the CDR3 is TGTGCCAGCAGCCAAGCGGGACCGAACACTGAAGCTTTCTTT. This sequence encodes CASSQAGPNTEAFF.

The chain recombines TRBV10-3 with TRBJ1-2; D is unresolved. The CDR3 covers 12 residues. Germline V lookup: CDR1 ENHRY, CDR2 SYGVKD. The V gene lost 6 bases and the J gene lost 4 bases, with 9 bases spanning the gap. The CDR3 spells CAIRSLPYGYTF. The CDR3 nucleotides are TGTGCCATCAGGAGTCTTCCCTATGGCTACACCTTC.

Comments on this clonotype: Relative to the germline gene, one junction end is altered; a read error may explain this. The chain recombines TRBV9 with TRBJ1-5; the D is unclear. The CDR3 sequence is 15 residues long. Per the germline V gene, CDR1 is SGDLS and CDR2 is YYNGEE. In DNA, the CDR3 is TGTGCCAGCAGCAGGTCGTGGGGTAGCAATCAGCACCAGCATTTT. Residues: CASSRSWGSNQHQHF.

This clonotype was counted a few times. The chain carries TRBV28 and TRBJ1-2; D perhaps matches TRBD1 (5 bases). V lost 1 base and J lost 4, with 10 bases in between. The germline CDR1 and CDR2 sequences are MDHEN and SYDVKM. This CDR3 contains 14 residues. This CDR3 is CASSLSWGGYGYTF. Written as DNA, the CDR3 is TGTGCCAGCAGTTTATCGTGGGGGGGCTATGGCTACACCTTC.

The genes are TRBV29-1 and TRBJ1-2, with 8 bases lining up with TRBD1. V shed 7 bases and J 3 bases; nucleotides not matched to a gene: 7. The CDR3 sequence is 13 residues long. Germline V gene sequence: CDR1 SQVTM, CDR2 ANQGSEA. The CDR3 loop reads CSDDRGLDYGYTF. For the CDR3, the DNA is TGCAGCGACGACAGGGGCCTGGACTATGGCTACACCTTC.

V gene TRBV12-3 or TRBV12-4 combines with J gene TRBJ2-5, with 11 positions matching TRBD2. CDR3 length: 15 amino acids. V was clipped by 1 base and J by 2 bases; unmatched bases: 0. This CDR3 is CASSLGTSGQETQYF. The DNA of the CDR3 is TGTGCCAGCAGTTTAGGGACTAGCGGGCAAGAGACCCAGTACTTC.

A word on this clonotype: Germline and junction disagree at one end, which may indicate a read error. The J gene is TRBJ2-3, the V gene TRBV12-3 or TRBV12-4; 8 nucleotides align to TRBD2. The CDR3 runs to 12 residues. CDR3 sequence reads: CASSFEGLGTNF. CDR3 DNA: TGTGCCAGCAGTTTTGAGGGACTAGGGACGAATTTT.

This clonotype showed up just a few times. CDR3 residues: CASSTGDRTQYF. CDR3 in DNA: TGTGCCAGCAGTACAGGTGATAGGACGCAGTATTTT. The rearrangement joins TRBV6-5 to TRBJ2-3, with TRBD1 as a possible D gene (5 bases). Germline-derived CDR1 and CDR2 are MNHEY and SVGAGI. V dropped 5 bases and J dropped 9 bases, with 12 bases sitting between them. This CDR3 is 12 amino acids long.

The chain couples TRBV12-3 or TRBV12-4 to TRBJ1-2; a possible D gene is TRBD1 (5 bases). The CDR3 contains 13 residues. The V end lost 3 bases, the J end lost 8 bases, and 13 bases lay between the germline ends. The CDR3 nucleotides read TGTGCCAGCAGTTTTGGGGCCCGTGGCGGCTACACCTTC. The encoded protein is CASSFGARGGYTF.

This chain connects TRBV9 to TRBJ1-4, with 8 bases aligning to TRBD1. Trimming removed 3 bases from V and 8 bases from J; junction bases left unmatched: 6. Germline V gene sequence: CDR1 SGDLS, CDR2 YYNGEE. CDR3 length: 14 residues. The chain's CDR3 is CASSGGTGGEKLFF. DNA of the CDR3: TGTGCCAGCAGCGGGGGGACAGGAGGAGAAAAACTGTTTTTT.

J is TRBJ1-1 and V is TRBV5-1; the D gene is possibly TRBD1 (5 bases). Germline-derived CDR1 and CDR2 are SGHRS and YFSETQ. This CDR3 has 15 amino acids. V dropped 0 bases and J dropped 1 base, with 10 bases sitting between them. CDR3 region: CASSLGGRRNTEAFF. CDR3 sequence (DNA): TGCGCCAGCAGCTTGGGGGGACGTCGGAACACTGAAGCTTTCTTT.

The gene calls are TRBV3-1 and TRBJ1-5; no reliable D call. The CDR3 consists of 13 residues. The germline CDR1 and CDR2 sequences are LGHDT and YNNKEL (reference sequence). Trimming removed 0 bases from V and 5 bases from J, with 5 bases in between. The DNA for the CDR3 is TGTGCCAGCAGCCAAGATCAGGATCAGCCCCAGCATTTT. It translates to CASSQDQDQPQHF. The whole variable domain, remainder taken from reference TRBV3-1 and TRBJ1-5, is DTAVSQTPKYLVTQMGNDKSIKCEQNLGHDTMYWYKQDSKKFLKIMFSYNNKELIINETVPNRFSPKSPDKAHLNLHINSLELGDSAVYFCASSQDQDQPQHFGDGTRLSIL.

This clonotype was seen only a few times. CDR3 bases: TGTGCCATCTGGGCTGGAGGGGGAGAGACCCAGTACTTC. The encoded protein is CAIWAGGGETQYF. The rearrangement uses TRBV10-3 and TRBJ2-5, with D perhaps given as TRBD1 or TRBD2 (6 bases each). The CDR3 spans 13 residues. CDR1 ENHRY and CDR2 SYGVKD come from the germline V gene. V gave up 8 bases and J gave up 4 bases, with 14 bases separating them.

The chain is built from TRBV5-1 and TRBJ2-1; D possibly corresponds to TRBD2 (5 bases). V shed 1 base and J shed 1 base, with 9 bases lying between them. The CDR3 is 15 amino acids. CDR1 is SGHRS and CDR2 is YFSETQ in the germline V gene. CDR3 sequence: CASSLSSASYNEQFF. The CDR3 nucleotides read TGCGCCAGCAGCTTGAGTAGCGCATCCTACAATGAGCAGTTCTTC.

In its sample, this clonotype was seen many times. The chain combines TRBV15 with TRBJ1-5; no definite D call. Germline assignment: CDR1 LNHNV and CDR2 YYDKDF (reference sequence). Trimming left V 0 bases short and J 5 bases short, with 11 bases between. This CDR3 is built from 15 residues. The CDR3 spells CATSRESSVDQPQHF. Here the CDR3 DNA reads TGTGCCACCAGCAGAGAATCTTCGGTTGATCAGCCCCAGCATTTT.

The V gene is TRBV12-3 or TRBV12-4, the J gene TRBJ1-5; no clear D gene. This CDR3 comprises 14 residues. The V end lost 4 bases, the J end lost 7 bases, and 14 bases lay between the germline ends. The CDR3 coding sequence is TGTGCCAGCAGTTCAACTGACCGTAGGCAGCCCCAGCATTTT. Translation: CASSSTDRRQPQHF.

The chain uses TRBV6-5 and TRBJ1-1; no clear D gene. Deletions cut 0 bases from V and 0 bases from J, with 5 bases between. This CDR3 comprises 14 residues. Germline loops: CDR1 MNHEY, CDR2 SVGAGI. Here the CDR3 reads CASSYSTVNTEAFF. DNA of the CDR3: TGTGCCAGCAGTTACTCGACCGTGAACACTGAAGCTTTCTTT.

CDR3 region: CASSEKEIYYEQYF. In DNA form, the CDR3 reads TGTGCCAGCAGCGAGAAGGAGATTTACTACGAGCAGTACTTC. This chain uses TRBV9 with TRBJ2-7; D is unclear. Germline V gives CDR1 SGDLS, CDR2 YYNGEE. This CDR3 comprises 14 residues. V lost 3 bases to trimming and J lost 3 bases, with 13 bases between them.

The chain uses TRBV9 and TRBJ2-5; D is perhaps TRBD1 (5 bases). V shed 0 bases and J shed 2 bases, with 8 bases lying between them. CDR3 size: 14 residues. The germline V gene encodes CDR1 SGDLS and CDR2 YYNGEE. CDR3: CASSVGQPQETQYF. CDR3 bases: TGTGCCAGCAGCGTAGGACAGCCTCAAGAGACCCAGTACTTC.

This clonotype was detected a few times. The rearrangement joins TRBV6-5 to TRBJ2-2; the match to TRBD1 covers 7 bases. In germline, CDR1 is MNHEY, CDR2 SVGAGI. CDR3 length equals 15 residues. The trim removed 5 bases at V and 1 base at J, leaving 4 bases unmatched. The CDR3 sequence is CASSGRDRNTGELFF. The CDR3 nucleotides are TGTGCCAGCAGTGGCCGGGACAGGAACACCGGGGAGCTGTTTTTT.